Below, 29 T cell receptor beta chains from the same sample are listed, as sequenced in a study of tumor and adjacent non-tumor tissue in lung cancer. Three rounds of nested PCR, following a modified ARM-PCR protocol, produced the TCRbeta library. Via MiXCR, TCRdb re-called the multiplex PCR reads, giving one row per CDR3 protein. The data hold over 80,000 distinct CDR3 sequences, with 75% to 85% observed a single time. No cell sorting was done before RNA was extracted from the tissue. Distant lung tissue was collected more than 3 cm away from the tumor edge. Sequenced input: distant non-tumor lung tissue. The receptors shown here come from a woman aged 45-59 years with non-small cell lung cancer.

This sequence joins TRBV7-9 and TRBJ2-1, with D unclear. Looked up from germline, CDR1 is SEHNR and CDR2 is FQNEAQ (reference sequence). Trimming took 5 bases from V and 8 from J, leaving 13 bases between them. The CDR3 runs 13 residues. The CDR3 DNA reads as TGTGCCAGCAGCGGTCAGAAGATCGATGAGCAGTTCTTC. Its translation: CASSGQKIDEQFF. Using reference TRBV7-9 and TRBJ2-1 for the parts outside the CDR3, the full variable domain is DTGVSQNPRHKITKRGQNVTFRCDPISEHNRLYWYRQTLGQGPEFLTYFQNEAQLEKSRLLSDRFSAERPKGSFSTLEIQRTEQGDSAMYLCASSGQKIDEQFFGPGTRLTVL.

Remarks on this clonotype: No conserved phenylalanine or tryptophan is present at the end of the CDR3, so a read error is the likely explanation. The chain couples TRBV4-2 to TRBJ2-7; D is perhaps TRBD2 (6 bases). Germline V lookup: CDR1 LGHNA, CDR2 YNFKEQ. V lost 3 bases, J lost 5 bases, and 14 bases lay in between. This CDR3 is 14 amino acids long. The CDR3 coding sequence is TGTGCCAGCAGCCAGACGGGACTTCTTGACGAGCAGTACTAC. This encodes CASSQTGLLDEQYY.

This clonotype was found once. A read error is likely, as this CDR3 ends without the conserved phenylalanine or tryptophan. It is unclear where the CDR3 begins or ends on the DNA, so no DNA is shown, and the CDR3 is as TCRdb lists it. CDR3 loop: CASSKPGTRPYEHYL. The V and J genes are TRBV6-5 and TRBJ2-7; TRBD1 was called by the table and not checked on the DNA. The germline V gene encodes CDR1 MNHEY and CDR2 SVGAGI. The CDR3 numbers 15 amino acids, ends counted.

Turning to this clonotype: It is likely a read error, because the conserved phenylalanine at the end of the CDR3 is missing. The rearrangement links TRBV6-6 to TRBJ2-7; 8 nucleotides agree with TRBD1. The CDR3 runs to 19 residues. Germline values: CDR1 MNHNY, CDR2 SVGAGI (reference sequence). The V gene end was trimmed by 4 bases and the J gene end by 0 bases; junction bases not matched to a gene: 17. The CDR3: CASSSNRDRGPRSSYEQYS. The CDR3 DNA follows: TGTGCCAGCAGTTCTAATCGAGACAGGGGCCCCCGGAGCTCCTACGAGCAGTACTCC.

Worth noting for this clonotype: Without the conserved terminal phenylalanine or tryptophan, this CDR3 likely stems from a read error. The V call is TRBV4-2, the J call TRBJ1-5; D is unclear. V lost 4 bases and J 0 bases, leaving 10 bases between the germline ends. The CDR3 spans 15 residues. The germline gives CDR1 LGHNA, CDR2 YNFKEQ. The CDR3 sequence is CASSRDLTSNQPQHL. The CDR3 coding sequence is TGTGCCAGCAGCCGAGACCTTACTAGCAATCAGCCCCAGCATCTT.

Of note for this clonotype: The junction departs from the called germline gene at one end, perhaps through a read error. V usage is TRBV4-2 and J usage is TRBJ1-4; D might be TRBD1 (6 bases). CDR1 is LGHNA and CDR2 is YNFKEQ in the germline V gene. The CDR3 is 13 amino acids. The CDR3 nucleotides are TGTGTCAGCAGCAGGGGCGGGAGTGAAAAACTGTTTTTT. It is translated as CVSSRGGSEKLFF.

Points on this clonotype: The junction does not match germline at one end; this may be a read error. The chain joins TRBV7-8 to TRBJ2-7, with 7 bases aligning to TRBD1. CDR3 length equals 18 residues. Germline V gives CDR1 SGHVS, CDR2 FQNEAQ. CDR3 DNA sequence: TGTACCAGCAGCTTAGTCGTTGGCGGCCAGACAGGGTCCTACGAGCAGTACTTC. Residues: CTSSLVVGGQTGSYEQYF.

On this clonotype itself: The junction does not match germline at one end; this may be a read error. The chain joins TRBV6-6 to TRBJ2-6, with D unresolved. Germline V lookup: CDR1 MNHNY, CDR2 SVGAGI (reference sequence). The CDR3 runs to 14 residues. The DNA of the CDR3 is TGTGGCAGCCTTGCGCTCTCAGGGGCCAACGTCCTGACTTTC. Protein product: CGSLALSGANVLTF.

Of note for this clonotype: An end of the junction does not agree with germline; a read error may underlie this. This sequence joins TRBV6-2 or TRBV6-3 and TRBJ2-3; weak D call: TRBD2 (7 bases). This CDR3 is built from 16 residues. In germline, CDR1 is MNHEY, CDR2 SVGEGT. CDR3 sequence (DNA): TGTGCCTGCAGTTGGGGGCCTAGCGGATACACAGATACGCAGTATTTT. Its protein product is CACSWGPSGYTDTQYF.

This clonotype was seen ten or more times. The conserved phenylalanine or tryptophan is not found at the CDR3 terminus, so this likely reflects a read error. The rearrangement links TRBV11-2 to TRBJ1-1; 9 bases match TRBD1. CDR1 is SGHAT and CDR2 is FQNNGV in the germline V gene. This CDR3 has 13 residues. The CDR3 region is CAISLRQGAEAFL. The DNA for the CDR3 is TGTGCCATCAGCCTTCGACAGGGGGCTGAAGCTTTCCTT.

The gene calls are TRBV14 and TRBJ2-1, with 8 bases matching TRBD2. Germline V gene sequence: CDR1 SGHDN, CDR2 FVKESK. The CDR3 extends over 16 amino acids. The V segment lost 3 bases and the J segment 11 bases; nucleotides outside the gene matches: 15. This CDR3 reads CASSHTHGTGGNQQFF. The CDR3 bases are TGTGCCAGCAGCCACACCCACGGGACGGGGGGGAATCAGCAGTTCTTC. The complete variable domain, with remaining parts taken from reference TRBV14 and TRBJ2-1, reads EAGVTQFPSHSVIEKGQTVTLRCDPISGHDNLYWYRRVMGKEIKFLLHFVKESKQDESGMPNNRFLAERTGGTYSTLKVQPAELEDSGVYFCASSHTHGTGGNQQFFGPGTRLTVL.

The chain recombines TRBV11-2 with TRBJ2-7; perhaps TRBD2 as D (5 bases). V lost 5 bases and J 8 bases, leaving 19 bases between the germline ends. This CDR3 contains 14 residues. Germline V gene data show CDR1 as SGHAT and CDR2 as FQNNGV. CDR3 loop: CASSTRSEGGKQYF. The CDR3 region has the DNA TGTGCCAGCAGCACGAGGAGCGAGGGTGGGAAGCAGTACTTC.

On this clonotype: An end of the junction differs from the germline gene, which may be a read error. The CDR3 loop reads CSVEHLSDEQFF. The DNA of the CDR3 is TGTAGCGTTGAACACCTTAGCGATGAGCAGTTCTTC. The V call is TRBV29-1, the J call TRBJ2-1, with a tentative D call TRBD2 (5 bases). The CDR3 spans 12 residues. From germline, CDR1 is SQVTM and CDR2 ANQGSEA.

V and J are TRBV6-5 and TRBJ2-1, with 12 bases matching TRBD2. This CDR3 region has 16 residues. Germline lookup yields CDR1 MNHEY and CDR2 SVGAGI. The CDR3 DNA sequence: TGTGCTAGCGGCCCCCCGACTAGCGGGAGCTCCCATGAGCAGTTCTTC. Its translation is CASGPPTSGSSHEQFF.

The chain combines TRBV4-1 with TRBJ2-1, with TRBD2 matching over 12 bases. The CDR3 runs to 19 residues. Germline CDR1 and CDR2: MGHRA and YSYEKL. J was trimmed by 4 bases and V by 3 bases; bases with no gene match: 13. This chain's CDR3 is CASSHPELAGGPRYNEQFF. Written as DNA, the CDR3 is TGCGCCAGCAGCCATCCGGAACTAGCGGGAGGACCAAGATACAATGAGCAGTTCTTC.

The chain has TRBV6-5 and TRBJ2-2; 9 bases fit TRBD1. Germline V gene lookup returns CDR1 MNHEY and CDR2 SVGAGI. This CDR3 is built from 15 residues. Trimming at V came to 10 bases and at J to 6 bases, leaving 12 bases not matched to a gene. CDR3 loop: CATRQGDRASGELFF. The CDR3 nucleotides read TGTGCCACTCGTCAGGGGGACAGGGCGTCCGGGGAGCTGTTTTTT.

The J gene is TRBJ2-1, the V gene TRBV29-1; D is unclear. The CDR3 length is 13 residues. The germline V gene encodes CDR1 SQVTM and CDR2 ANQGSEA. With 6 bases removed from V and 15 bases from J, the gap between germline ends came to 24 bases. This chain's CDR3 is CSVPQATNNERFF. Here the CDR3 DNA reads TGCAGCGTCCCCCAGGCTACGAACAATGAGAGGTTCTTC.

As to this clonotype: One junction end does not reproduce the germline sequence, and a read error may be involved. The chain employs TRBV10-3 and TRBJ2-1; D perhaps matches TRBD1 (5 bases). The CDR3 has 15 residues. CDR1 is ENHRY and CDR2 is SYGVKD in the germline V gene. The CDR3 nucleotides are TGTGCCATCAGGGAAGGGGAAGGTCCCTACAGTGAGCAGTTCTTC. Its protein product is CAIREGEGPYSEQFF.

This clonotype has only a few counts. A clone one base away is much larger, so this may be a read error. The rearrangement links TRBV14 to TRBJ2-7; 8 nucleotides line up with TRBD2. Germline V gives CDR1 SGHDN, CDR2 FVKESK. The CDR3 spans 17 residues. The CDR3 region has the DNA TGTGCCAGCAGGCAAGACCTAAGCGGGAGTGGAATCTACGAGCAGTACTTC. This gives the protein CASRQDLSGSGIYEQYF.

Concerning this clonotype itself: One end of the junction does not line up with germline, which may come from a read error. This chain joins TRBV28 and TRBJ2-2; D is possibly TRBD2 (6 bases). The CDR3 extends over 18 amino acids. CDR1 is MDHEN, CDR2 SYDVKM, per germline. CDR3 in DNA: TGTGCCAGCAGTCTACACCACTTTACGGGAGATAACACCGGGGAGCTGTTCTTT. Translated: CASSLHHFTGDNTGELFF.

Turning to this clonotype: This clone may be a read error of a much larger clone one base away. In nucleotides, the CDR3 is TGCAGTGCCCCCGGGACAGATAACACCGGGGAGCGGTTTTTT. It codes for CSAPGTDNTGERFF. V is TRBV20-1 and J is TRBJ2-2, with TRBD1 identical over 7 bases. The CDR3 runs to 14 residues. The germline V gene encodes CDR1 DFQATT and CDR2 SNEGSKA (reference sequence).

V is TRBV4-2 and J is TRBJ2-5, with TRBD2 matching 7 bases. V lost 7 bases to trimming and J lost 2 bases; unmatched junction nucleotides: 10. CDR3 size: 15 residues. Germline V gene data show CDR1 as LGHNA and CDR2 as YNFKEQ. As DNA, the CDR3 is TGTGCCAGCAACTATGTTCCGGGAGGACAAGAGACCCAGTACTTC. Translating gives CASNYVPGGQETQYF.

Points on this clonotype: The junction departs from germline at one end; a sequencing error may be responsible. The V and J genes are TRBV6-6 and TRBJ2-2, with 7 bases aligning to TRBD2. Germline lookup yields CDR1 MNHNY and CDR2 SVGAGI (reference sequence). The CDR3 runs 14 residues. The CDR3 DNA reads TGTGCCAGCAATTACGGGGGGTATGTCGGGGAGCTGTTTTTT. Residues: CASNYGGYVGELFF.

Regarding this clonotype: The final CDR3 position lacks the conserved phenylalanine or tryptophan, pointing to a likely read error. The chain joins TRBV29-1 to TRBJ2-7; D call uncertain. This CDR3 comprises 13 residues. Germline CDR1 SQVTM, CDR2 ANQGSEA. V was trimmed by 1 base and J by 7 bases, leaving 14 bases between them. The CDR3 DNA reads TGCAGCGTTGAAGGAGGTGATCCGTTGGAGCAGTACTTG. Its protein is CSVEGGDPLEQYL.

The table lists this clonotype with a few counts. This may be a read error: a much more frequent sequence differs by one nucleotide. CDR3 sequence reads: CASSYTSGTGKLFF. For the CDR3, the DNA is TGTGCCAGCAGCTATACTAGTGGCACCGGGAAGCTGTTTTTT. The rearrangement uses TRBV11-1 and TRBJ2-2; D possibly corresponds to TRBD2 (5 bases). Germline V gene lookup returns CDR1 SGHAT and CDR2 FQDESV (reference sequence). CDR3 size: 14 residues.

On this clonotype: Because the CDR3 is missing its conserved closing phenylalanine or tryptophan, this is likely a read error. Because the CDR3's place on the DNA is in doubt, the DNA is left out and the CDR3 is given as listed by TCRdb. The chain joins TRBV4-1 to TRBJ2-6. Including both end residues, the CDR3 is 14 amino acids long. CDR1 is MGHRA and CDR2 is YSYEKL in the germline V gene. The CDR3 is CASSQDSGVNVLTL.

V usage is TRBV7-8 and J usage is TRBJ2-7; 8 bases fit TRBD1. Germline V CDR1 and CDR2: SGHVS, FQNEAQ. The CDR3 has 14 amino acids. V gave up 5 bases and J gave up 8 bases; unmatched junction bases: 11. CDR3 sequence reads: CASSLDRGDYKQYF. The CDR3 DNA reads as TGTGCCAGCAGCCTCGACAGGGGTGATTACAAGCAGTACTTC.

The J gene is TRBJ2-1, the V gene TRBV11-2, with 9 bases lining up with TRBD1. The germline gives CDR1 SGHAT, CDR2 FQNNGV. The CDR3 has 14 residues. V trimming: 1 base; J trimming: 10 bases; junction bases outside the gene matches: 5. Written as DNA, the CDR3 is TGTGCCAGCAGCTTAGGGACAGGGGAGTACGAGCAGTTCTTC. This encodes CASSLGTGEYEQFF.

To note about this clonotype: One end of the junction does not line up with germline, which may come from a read error. The chain recombines TRBV6-5 with TRBJ2-1; D not resolved. CDR3 length equals 17 residues. Germline CDR1 reads MNHEY; CDR2 reads SVGAGI. The CDR3 bases are TGTACCATCAGTTACTCCTTTGCCCCCAGCTCCTACAATGAGCGGTTCTTC. Translated, it gives CTISYSFAPSSYNERFF.